This TCR beta chain was captured by sequencing in a study of early stage breast cancer tumors. Overall study: Most invasive tumors, twelve of 16, were ER+/PR+/HER2-. Average read coverage per sample was 9 to 10-fold.

The data were produced by immunoSEQ multiplex PCR, yet TCRdb's version contains in-frame clones alone and is incomplete. The repertoire holds 30,000 or so clones, with 72% as singletons. Study observations and caveats: In about 90% of the 16 patients, blood comparison separated tumor from normal breast. Most shared enriched TCRB sequences were commonly generated ones.

Trimming removed 5 bases from V and 3 bases from J; junction bases left unmatched: 8. Germline V CDR1 and CDR2: SEHNR, FQNEAQ (reference sequence). This CDR3 region has 16 residues. This clone was counted only a few times. Its target is not known. The chain couples TRBV7-9 to TRBJ2-1; 9 nucleotides match TRBD2. What was sequenced was blood. This receptor was taken from a person aged 45-65 years with breast cancer. The CDR3 DNA follows: TGTGCCAGCAGCCCCATAGCGGGAGAGATCTACAATGAGCAGTTCTTC. As protein: CASSPIAGEIYNEQFF.